This passage covers 5 T cell receptor beta chains from one sample sequenced in a study of neurological immune-mediated disorders. TCRdb itself ran the 5' RACE reads through MiXCR, one entry per CDR3 protein. The data show about 120,000 distinct CDR3 sequences, roughly 3.2% seen once. The material sequenced was PBMCs. Receptors originate from a woman in her thirties with multiple sclerosis.

There are a few counts of this clonotype. The rearrangement joins TRBV6-2 or TRBV6-3 to TRBJ2-7; 12 bases align to TRBD2. The CDR3 extends over 15 amino acids. In germline, CDR1 is MNHEY, CDR2 SVGEGT. J lost 2 bases, V lost 5 bases, and 4 bases had no gene match. The CDR3 sequence: CASSPRLAGAYEQYF. The CDR3 region has the DNA TGTGCCAGCAGTCCCCGACTAGCGGGAGCCTACGAGCAGTACTTC.

This clonotype has at least ten counts. The CDR3 region is CASSRQQVRANYGYTF. The CDR3 DNA follows: TGTGCCAGCAGCCGCCAACAGGTTAGAGCTAACTATGGCTACACCTTC. J is TRBJ1-2 and V is TRBV12-3 or TRBV12-4; D possibly corresponds to TRBD1 (5 bases). The V gene lost 6 bases and the J gene lost 0 bases, with 17 bases spanning the gap. This CDR3 has 16 amino acids.

This clonotype was detected a few times. At one end, the junction sequence differs from germline, possibly due to a read error. The chain employs TRBV7-9 and TRBJ2-1; 9 bases match TRBD2. The CDR3 sequence is 16 residues long. The germline gives CDR1 SEHNR, CDR2 FQNEAQ (reference sequence). The CDR3 DNA follows: TGCCTAAGCCGGGGCGGTAGCGGGAGCTCCTACAATGAGCAGTTCTTC. As protein: CLSRGGSGSSYNEQFF.

The sample holds many counts of this clonotype. The rearrangement joins TRBV11-2 to TRBJ1-4; no clear D. CDR1 and CDR2 from the germline V gene are SGHAT and FQNNGV. The CDR3 runs to 14 residues. V was trimmed by 9 bases and J by 2 bases, leaving 13 bases between them. The CDR3 region has the DNA TGTGCCAGTAGCCCGGTAACGACTAATGAAAAACTGTTTTTT. It translates to CASSPVTTNEKLFF.

As concerns this clonotype: At one end the junction does not follow the germline gene, possibly because of a read error. The CDR3 DNA follows: TGTGCCAGCAGCCTGGGAGCCCAGCACCAGCATTTT. This encodes CASSLGAQHQHF. J is TRBJ1-5 and V is TRBV7-9, with D uncertain. Germline V lookup: CDR1 SEHNR, CDR2 FQNEAQ (reference sequence). The CDR3 totals 12 residues.